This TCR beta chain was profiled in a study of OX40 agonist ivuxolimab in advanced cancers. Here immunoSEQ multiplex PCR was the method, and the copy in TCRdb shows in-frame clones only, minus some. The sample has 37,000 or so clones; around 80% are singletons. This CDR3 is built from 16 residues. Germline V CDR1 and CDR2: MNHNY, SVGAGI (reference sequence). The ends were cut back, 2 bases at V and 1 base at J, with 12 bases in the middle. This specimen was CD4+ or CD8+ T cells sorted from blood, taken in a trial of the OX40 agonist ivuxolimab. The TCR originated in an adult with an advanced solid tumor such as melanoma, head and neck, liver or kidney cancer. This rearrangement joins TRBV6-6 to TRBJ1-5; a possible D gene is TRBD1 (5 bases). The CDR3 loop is CASSYVGGGSNQPQHF. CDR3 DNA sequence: TGTGCCAGCAGTTACGTAGGTGGGGGGAGCAATCAGCCCCAGCATTTT.